The present entry profiles one TCR beta chain with its context. Its cognate antigen is unknown. The V segment lost 6 bases and the J segment 2 bases; nucleotides outside the gene matches: 3. The CDR3 is 13 amino acids. CDR1 SGHTA and CDR2 FQGNSA come from the germline V gene. Method: immunoSEQ multiplex PCR; TCRdb's copy keeps in-frame clones and lacks some. The repertoire holds about 2.4 million clones, with more than 90% as singletons. The data stem from a study of shared clonotypes between healthy human individuals. On the study more broadly: With ages of 18 to 49, the donors were two women and a few men.

The study, taken as a whole, reports: A small donor pool kept down the genetic and exposure-history diversity that was represented. Around 5.4% of naive CD4 clonotypes were common to a few donors. Compared with clonotypes that all four donors shared, non-shared clonotypes had lower generation probabilities.

The material sequenced was naive CD4+ T cells sorted from blood. Specified subset: CD45RA+ positively selected. The source is a young man in good health. The chain combines TRBV7-2 with TRBJ2-7; 8 bases map to TRBD1. The CDR3 coding sequence is TGTGCCAGCAGGTCGGGACAGGCCTACGAGCAGTACTTC. It codes for CASRSGQAYEQYF.